These 31 T cell receptor beta chains originate from one sample sequenced in a study of blood T cell repertoires in COVID-19. TCRdb's table, derived via immunoSEQ multiplex PCR, lists solely in-frame clones and lacks some. The profile shows roughly 290,000 clones, around 91% of them singletons. Source material: PBMCs or T cells enriched from blood (not recorded which). These receptors were collected from a woman between 18 and 29 years old with acute COVID-19.

The V gene is TRBV7-9, the J gene TRBJ2-7; TRBD1 matches 10 bases. CDR1 and CDR2 (germline): SEHNR, FQNEAQ (reference sequence). This CDR3 spans 14 amino acids. The J segment lost 3 bases and the V segment lost 5 bases, leaving 4 bases of the junction unmatched. The DNA for the CDR3 is TGTGCCAGCAGCCTCGACAGGGGGCTCTACGAGCAGTACTTC. This codes for CASSLDRGLYEQYF. Using reference TRBV7-9 and TRBJ2-7 for the parts outside the CDR3, the full variable domain is DTGVSQNPRHKITKRGQNVTFRCDPISEHNRLYWYRQTLGQGPEFLTYFQNEAQLEKSRLLSDRFSAERPKGSFSTLEIQRTEQGDSAMYLCASSLDRGLYEQYFGPGTRLTVT.

CDR3 bases: TGTGCCAGCAGCTTGCGGAGCAGCCAAGAGACCCAGTACTTC. Its translation: CASSLRSSQETQYF. The chain uses TRBV7-9 and TRBJ2-5, with unresolved D. CDR3 length: 14 amino acids. Per the germline V gene, CDR1 is SEHNR and CDR2 is FQNEAQ (reference sequence). The V and J ends lost 3 bases and 1 base respectively, with 9 bases between them.

This chain connects TRBV19 to TRBJ1-2, with 8 bases that match TRBD1. The germline V gene has CDR1 LNHDA and CDR2 SQIVND (reference sequence). This CDR3 contains 15 residues. V lost 6 bases and J lost 4; bases outside the gene matches: 10. The CDR3 nucleotides read TGTGCCAGTAGCAACCCCCGGGACAGGATCTATGGCTACACCTTC. It is translated as CASSNPRDRIYGYTF.

This clone occurred once. The CDR3 sequence: CASSPYRKGYGYTF. CDR3 coding DNA: TGTGCCAGCAGCCCCTACAGGAAAGGCTATGGCTACACCTTC. The chain employs TRBV7-2 and TRBJ1-2; D may be TRBD1 (5 bases). The germline V gene encodes CDR1 SGHTA and CDR2 FQGNSA. This CDR3 spans 14 amino acids. Trimming took 5 bases from V and 4 from J, leaving 14 bases between them.

V and J are TRBV7-2 and TRBJ2-4; a possible D gene is TRBD1 (5 bases). This CDR3 is 19 amino acids long. From germline, CDR1 is SGHTA and CDR2 FQGNSA. Trimming stripped 2 bases from V and 2 bases from J, with 22 bases between. CDR3 region: CASSLNLFRVGITKNIQYF. In nucleotides, the CDR3 is TGTGCCAGCAGCTTAAATCTCTTCAGGGTCGGTATTACCAAAAACATTCAGTACTTC.

CDR3 sequence: CSVSSGIRGGSYNEQFF. CDR3 DNA sequence: TGCAGCGTAAGTAGCGGGATAAGAGGAGGTTCCTACAATGAGCAGTTCTTC. V is TRBV29-1 and J is TRBJ2-1; 8 bases are a match to TRBD2. The V and J ends lost 6 bases and 1 base, in that order; junction bases with no gene match: 14. Germline V gene lookup returns CDR1 SQVTM and CDR2 ANQGSEA. The CDR3 is 17 residues long.

The chain couples TRBV30 to TRBJ1-5, with TRBD1 matching 7 bases. In germline, CDR1 is GTSNPN, CDR2 SVGIG (reference sequence). The ends lost 8 bases at V and 3 bases at J; junction bases unmatched: 13. The CDR3 runs to 15 residues. Here the CDR3 DNA reads TGTGCCCGAATTTCGACCGGGACAGACAATCAGCCCCAGCATTTT. It encodes CARISTGTDNQPQHF.

J is TRBJ2-1 and V is TRBV30, with a possible D match to TRBD1 (6 bases). V shed 2 bases and J shed 8 bases, with 16 bases lying between them. The CDR3 covers 14 residues. From germline, CDR1 is GTSNPN and CDR2 SVGIG (reference sequence). This CDR3 reads CAWSKTGNPYEQFF. The CDR3 bases are TGTGCCTGGAGTAAAACAGGGAATCCATATGAGCAGTTCTTC.

This chain uses TRBV7-8 with TRBJ2-3; TRBD2 matches at 10 bases. Trimming at V came to 2 bases and at J to 2 bases, leaving 13 bases not matched to a gene. The CDR3 is 19 residues long. Germline V CDR1 and CDR2: SGHVS, FQNEAQ. CDR3 sequence: CASSLSRTGTSANTDTQYF. In DNA, the CDR3 is TGTGCCAGCAGCTTATCTCGGACCGGGACTAGCGCCAACACAGATACGCAGTATTTT.

The rearrangement joins TRBV12-3 or TRBV12-4 to TRBJ1-1; no clear D. The CDR3 consists of 12 residues. The ends were cut back, 6 bases at V and 5 bases at J, with 10 bases in the middle. Here the CDR3 DNA reads TGTGCCAGCAGCCTACTCGTGACTGAAGCTTTCTTT. Its protein is CASSLLVTEAFF.

This rearrangement joins TRBV7-8 to TRBJ1-5; D call uncertain. The CDR3 length is 12 residues. V was clipped by 1 base and J by 7 bases, with 5 bases between them. Germline V gene sequence: CDR1 SGHVS, CDR2 FQNEAQ. CDR3 bases: TGTGCCAGCAGCTTAGTCCGGCAGCCCCAGCATTTT. Its translation is CASSLVRQPQHF.

This clone was seen only a few times. The V gene is TRBV29-1, the J gene TRBJ1-2; TRBD1 aligns across 9 bases. V gave up 6 bases and J gave up 6 bases; unmatched junction bases: 5. The germline gives CDR1 SQVTM, CDR2 ANQGSEA. The CDR3 runs 12 residues. CDR3 amino acids: CSVVGQGNGYTF. CDR3 DNA sequence: TGCAGCGTGGTTGGACAGGGGAATGGCTACACCTTC.

The chain links TRBV7-8 to TRBJ1-6; the D is unclear. There are 16 residues in the CDR3. The V end lost 4 bases, the J end lost 0 bases, and 10 bases lay between the germline ends. Germline V lookup: CDR1 SGHVS, CDR2 FQNEAQ. CDR3 coding DNA: TGTGCCAGCAGCTATTACTCGAGCTCCTATAATTCACCCCTCCACTTT. Translated: CASSYYSSSYNSPLHF. The entire variable domain, with the rest obtained from reference TRBV7-8 and TRBJ1-6, is as follows: GAGVSQSPRYKVAKRGQDVALRCDPISGHVSLFWYQQALGQGPEFLTYFQNEAQLDKSGLPSDRFFAERPEGSVSTLKIQRTQQEDSAVYLCASSYYSSSYNSPLHFGNGTRLTVT.

This clone was observed a single time. The J gene is TRBJ1-6, the V gene TRBV6-5; a weak D match, TRBD1 (6 bases). The germline CDR1 and CDR2 sequences are MNHEY and SVGAGI. CDR3 size: 15 residues. V lost 8 bases to trimming and J lost 9 bases, with 20 bases between them. CDR3 in DNA: TGTGCCAGCGGAAAGACAGGTTTGGTTGGTTCACCCCTCCACTTT. Protein product: CASGKTGLVGSPLHF.

The V and J genes are TRBV29-1 and TRBJ2-1; 8 nucleotides align to TRBD1. This CDR3 is built from 13 residues. The V gene end was trimmed by 6 bases and the J gene end by 4 bases; junction bases not matched to a gene: 5. CDR1 is SQVTM, CDR2 ANQGSEA, per germline. For the CDR3, the DNA is TGCAGCGTCGACAGGGGCCTTTACAATGAGCAGTTCTTC. Amino acids: CSVDRGLYNEQFF.

The rearrangement uses TRBV6-5 and TRBJ1-5; the D gene is possibly TRBD1 (5 bases). The CDR3 has 14 amino acids. CDR1 MNHEY and CDR2 SVGAGI come from the germline V gene. V dropped 0 bases and J dropped 5 bases, with 8 bases sitting between them. In DNA form, the CDR3 reads TGTGCCAGCAGTTACTCAGGGGAGGATCAGCCCCAGCATTTT. It translates to CASSYSGEDQPQHF.

The rearrangement uses TRBV6-5 and TRBJ1-3; D not resolved. CDR3 length: 13 amino acids. The germline CDR1 and CDR2 sequences are MNHEY and SVGAGI. V lost 7 bases, J lost 0 bases, and 7 bases lay in between. The CDR3 DNA reads TGTGCCAGCAAAACGAGCTCTGGAAACACCATATATTTT. Translation gives CASKTSSGNTIYF.

V is TRBV28 and J is TRBJ1-1; D is unresolved. The CDR3 is 12 amino acids. Germline CDR1 and CDR2: MDHEN and SYDVKM. This chain's CDR3 is CCSGSGATEAFF. The CDR3 region has the DNA TGTTGTAGCGGTTCAGGAGCCACTGAAGCTTTCTTT.

V usage is TRBV10-2 and J usage is TRBJ2-2, with 9 bases aligning to TRBD1. Trimming removed 7 bases from V and 1 base from J; junction bases left unmatched: 22. Germline CDR1 WSHSY, CDR2 SAAADI. The CDR3 contains 21 residues. In DNA, the CDR3 is TGCGCCAGCACCCTCCATGGCACCGGGACAGGGATTCCTATGAACACCGGGGAGCTGTTTTTT. It translates to CASTLHGTGTGIPMNTGELFF.

Turning to this clone: Within the sample, other DNA sequences also encode this same CDR3. J is TRBJ2-1 and V is TRBV11-2; D gene unclear. This CDR3 is 12 amino acids long. The V gene lost 4 bases and the J gene lost 7 bases, with 8 bases spanning the gap. Germline loops: CDR1 SGHAT, CDR2 FQNNGV. This chain's CDR3 is CASSSGWNEQFF. DNA for the CDR3: TGTGCCAGCAGCTCCGGGTGGAATGAGCAGTTCTTC.

J is TRBJ1-2 and V is TRBV2; tentatively, D is TRBD1 (6 bases). Trimming took off 6 bases at V and 5 bases at J, with 10 bases between the two ends. Germline values: CDR1 SNHLY, CDR2 FYNNEI. This CDR3 has 12 residues. CDR3 DNA sequence: TGTGCCAGCAGGCTACAGGGTTATGGCTACACCTTC. Protein: CASRLQGYGYTF.

V and J are TRBV30 and TRBJ2-2; D might be TRBD2 (5 bases). V dropped 8 bases and J dropped 1 base, with 11 bases sitting between them. CDR3 length: 13 residues. Germline CDR1 reads GTSNPN; CDR2 reads SVGIG (reference sequence). The CDR3 nucleotides read TGTGCCACTAGGAGGCAGAACACCGGGGAGCTGTTTTTT. Protein: CATRRQNTGELFF.

The chain recombines TRBV5-1 with TRBJ2-3; 8 bases agree with TRBD1. Germline V lookup: CDR1 SGHRS, CDR2 YFSETQ. The CDR3 is 19 residues long. The V gene end was trimmed by 4 bases and the J gene end by 4 bases; junction bases not matched to a gene: 20. This CDR3 reads CASSRLGYNRGEKADTQYF. CDR3 sequence (DNA): TGCGCCAGCAGCCGATTGGGATACAACAGGGGGGAAAAGGCAGATACGCAGTATTTT.

The chain has TRBV3-1 (or the pseudogene TRBV3-2) and TRBJ2-7; TRBD2 matches at 8 bases. The CDR3 length is 16 residues. With 4 bases clipped from V and 0 bases from J, the junction kept 8 bases outside the gene matches. CDR1 is LGHDT, CDR2 YNNKEL, per germline (reference sequence). CDR3 in amino acids: CASSPELAGRSYEQYF. DNA of the CDR3: TGTGCCAGCAGCCCCGAATTAGCGGGACGCTCCTACGAGCAGTACTTC.

The CDR3 region is CASSPRTSGKETQYF. CDR3 in DNA: TGTGCCAGCAGCCCTAGGACTAGCGGGAAAGAGACCCAGTACTTC. V is TRBV3-1 (or the pseudogene TRBV3-2) and J is TRBJ2-5; 12 positions match TRBD2. With V trimmed by 4 bases and J by 3 bases, 3 bases remained unmatched. The CDR3 runs 15 residues. Germline V CDR1 and CDR2: LGHDT, YNNKEL (reference sequence).

The chain carries TRBV28 and TRBJ2-3; D is unclear. Trimming took 7 bases from V and 2 from J, leaving 13 bases between them. From germline, CDR1 is MDHEN and CDR2 SYDVKM. CDR3 length: 14 amino acids. Written as DNA, the CDR3 is TGTGCCAGCACTGGAACTAACGCCACAGATACGCAGTATTTT. It translates to CASTGTNATDTQYF.

The chain is built from TRBV5-5 and TRBJ2-7; TRBD2 might be the D (7 bases). The CDR3 contains 14 residues. Germline CDR1 SGHKS, CDR2 YYEKEE (reference sequence). The germline V and J ends were trimmed by 4 bases and 2 bases, with 13 bases remaining between them. In DNA, the CDR3 is TGTGCCAGCAGCCAAGGGGGGGGAACCTACGAGCAGTACTTC. Translation gives CASSQGGGTYEQYF.

This clone has more than one count but fewer than ten. This rearrangement joins TRBV7-9 to TRBJ1-2; D gene ambiguous. The V and J ends lost 5 bases and 8 bases respectively, with 21 bases between them. Germline V CDR1 and CDR2: SEHNR, FQNEAQ (reference sequence). CDR3 length equals 15 residues. The chain's CDR3 is CASSLPEKGGGGYTF. The CDR3 DNA follows: TGTGCCAGCAGCCTACCGGAGAAGGGAGGTGGGGGCTACACCTTC.

The chain carries TRBV5-6 and TRBJ2-7; D is perhaps TRBD2 (5 bases). From germline, CDR1 is SGHDT and CDR2 YYEEEE. The CDR3 length is 13 residues. Trimming left V 0 bases short and J 6 bases short, with 10 bases between. The CDR3 DNA sequence: TGTGCCAGCAGCTTGGCCGGGGTTGGCGAGCAGTACTTC. Its translation is CASSLAGVGEQYF.

The V gene is TRBV5-6, the J gene TRBJ2-5, with TRBD2 matching 11 bases. In germline, CDR1 is SGHDT, CDR2 YYEEEE. J lost 5 bases, V lost 1 base, and 10 bases had no gene match. There are 17 residues in the CDR3. This CDR3 is CASSLLVLAGGRETQYF. The CDR3 DNA reads as TGTGCCAGCAGCTTGCTAGTCCTAGCGGGAGGTAGGGAGACCCAGTACTTC.

CDR3 DNA: TGTGCCAGCAGCTTAGTTTCCAGCGGGGGCTACAATGAGCAGTTCTTC. Translating gives CASSLVSSGGYNEQFF. The chain has TRBV7-2 and TRBJ2-1, with 8 bases identical to TRBD2. The CDR3 runs 16 residues. Trimming at V came to 1 base and at J to 3 bases, leaving 5 bases not matched to a gene. CDR1 SGHTA and CDR2 FQGNSA come from the germline V gene. The full variable domain, completed using reference TRBV7-2 and TRBJ2-1, is GAGVSQSPSNKVTEKGKDVELRCDPISGHTALYWYRQSLGQGLEFLIYFQGNSAPDKSGLPSDRFSAERTGGSVSTLTIQRTQQEDSAVYLCASSLVSSGGYNEQFFGPGTRLTVL.